A single sample is the source of the 30 T cell receptor beta chains below, sequenced in a study of tumor-infiltrating lymphocytes in primary liver carcinoma. The source material, about 19-30 mg of unsorted bulk tissue, was used to co-extract RNA and DNA. Using a constant-region primer together with ProtoScript II reverse transcriptase, TCR beta cDNA was made from about 500 ng of total RNA. Investigators got TCR beta libraries out of three nested multiplex PCR rounds, done with slightly modified ARM-PCR. Primers for the first two PCR rounds were TRBV1-TRBV30 forward primers and a C-beta reverse primer (roughly 9 cycles per round). MiXCR was run by TCRdb on the multiplex PCR reads, yielding one entry per CDR3 protein. The sample includes roughly 120,000 distinct CDR3 sequences, 60% to 70% of them seen just once. Sequencing was done on a sample of liver tumor tissue from sampling region 1. The subset is: tumor region T1, superior pole. The origin of the receptors is a woman aged 60-70 years with primary liver carcinoma and hepatitis B virus infection.

About this clonotype itself: One end of the junction is discordant with germline, which a read error may explain. V and J are TRBV11-2 and TRBJ1-3, with 9 positions matching TRBD1. The CDR3 length is 19 residues. Germline values: CDR1 SGHAT, CDR2 FQNNGV. The CDR3 spells CASSSRPDRGAYPGNIIYF. For the CDR3, the DNA is TGTGCCAGCAGCTCACGCCCGGACAGGGGAGCGTACCCCGGAAACATCATATATTTT.

Points on this clonotype: This CDR3 is missing its conserved last phenylalanine or tryptophan, likely due to a read error. The chain has TRBV7-9 and TRBJ1-6; D is ambiguous. CDR1 SEHNR and CDR2 FQNEAQ come from the germline V gene (reference sequence). V was trimmed by 5 bases and J by 7 bases, leaving 12 bases between them. The CDR3 covers 14 residues. The CDR3 DNA reads as TGTGCCAGCAGCCCAGGTGCCACGAATTCACCCCTCCACTCT. Translation gives CASSPGATNSPLHS.

Regarding this clonotype: This CDR3 fails to terminate in the conserved phenylalanine or tryptophan, so it likely reflects a read error. This sequence joins TRBV25-1 and TRBJ2-1; weak D call: TRBD2 (6 bases). The length of the CDR3 is 12 residues. Germline lookup yields CDR1 MGHDK and CDR2 SYGVNS. With 8 bases removed from V and 5 bases from J, the gap between germline ends came to 10 bases. CDR3: CASHGRDNEQFL. The CDR3 bases are TGTGCCAGCCACGGGAGAGACAATGAGCAGTTCCTC.

To note about this clonotype: This may arise from a read error, as a much more abundant clone is one base away. J is TRBJ1-4 and V is TRBV6-1; D not certain. There are 17 residues in the CDR3. Germline CDR1 and CDR2: MNHNS and SASEGT. V lost 5 bases and J lost 0, with 16 bases in between. The CDR3 loop is CASSPSRQGTTNEKLFF. Here the CDR3 DNA reads TGTGCCAGCAGTCCATCCCGCCAAGGGACAACTAATGAAAAACTGTTTTTT.

This clonotype was seen repeatedly, ten times or more. This sequence joins TRBV12-3 or TRBV12-4 and TRBJ2-3, with 10 positions matching TRBD2. Trimming at V came to 6 bases and at J to 5 bases, leaving 8 bases not matched to a gene. CDR3 length: 15 amino acids. Here the CDR3 reads CASRLLLAGIDTQYF. CDR3 nucleotides: TGTGCCAGCAGACTCCTACTAGCGGGAATAGATACGCAGTATTTT.

About this clonotype itself: Just one base apart from a much larger clone, this may be a read error. The gene calls are TRBV28 and TRBJ2-7, with D possibly TRBD2 on 8 matching bases. Trimming took off 6 bases at V and 0 bases at J, with 15 bases between the two ends. This CDR3 has 15 residues. Looked up from germline, CDR1 is MDHEN and CDR2 is SYDVKM. CDR3 loop: CASREGAGGSYEQYF. CDR3 coding DNA: TGTGCCAGCAGGGAGGGGGCGGGGGGCTCCTACGAGCAGTACTTC.

Worth noting for this clonotype: Being one base from a much bigger clone, this may be a read error. The rearrangement uses TRBV29-1 and TRBJ1-4; the D gene is possibly TRBD1 (5 bases). This CDR3 comprises 14 residues. V lost 7 bases and J 5 bases, leaving 17 bases between the germline ends. Germline V gene data show CDR1 as SQVTM and CDR2 as ANQGSEA. Written as DNA, the CDR3 is TGCAGCGCCAGAGGGGCAGGGCGGAATGAAAAACTGTTTTTT. This codes for CSARGAGRNEKLFF.

V gene TRBV5-1 combines with J gene TRBJ2-6; unclear D gene. V lost 0 bases to trimming and J lost 1 base, with 5 bases between them. This CDR3 region has 15 residues. Germline CDR1 SGHRS, CDR2 YFSETQ. For the CDR3, the DNA is TGCGCCAGCAGCTTGGACTTTTCTGGGGCCAACGTCCTGACTTTC. It translates to CASSLDFSGANVLTF. Combining the CDR3 with reference TRBV5-1 and TRBJ2-6 gives the whole variable domain KAGVTQTPRYLIKTRGQQVTLSCSPISGHRSVSWYQQTPGQGLQFLFEYFSETQRNKGNFPGRFSGRQFSNSRSEMNVSTLELGDSALYLCASSLDFSGANVLTFGAGSRLTVL.

As for this clonotype: This could be a read error, since a much larger clone is one nucleotide away. The chain couples TRBV5-5 to TRBJ2-2, with TRBD1 identical over 7 bases. The CDR3 contains 15 residues. Germline CDR1 and CDR2: SGHKS and YYEKEE (reference sequence). Trimming at V came to 4 bases and at J to 5 bases, leaving 8 bases not matched to a gene. The CDR3: CASSLSTGFTGELFF. CDR3 nucleotide sequence: TGTGCCAGCAGCCTGTCGACAGGGTTTACCGGGGAGCTGTTTTTT.

On this clonotype itself: A much bigger clone sits one base away, suggesting this may be a read error. V is TRBV6-2 or TRBV6-3 and J is TRBJ1-4; D call uncertain. This CDR3 has 12 amino acids. The germline gives CDR1 MNHEY, CDR2 SVGEGT. V gave up 8 bases and J gave up 9 bases, with 13 bases separating them. The CDR3 nucleotides read TGTGCCAGCCGTATGGGGAGTAAAAAACTGTTTTTT. Protein: CASRMGSKKLFF.

This clonotype appeared a few times. This may be a read error: a much more frequent sequence differs by one nucleotide. This CDR3 reads CASSYSETWQPQHF. For the CDR3, the DNA is TGTGCCAGCAGTTACTCGGAGACCTGGCAGCCCCAGCATTTT. This sequence joins TRBV6-2 or TRBV6-3 and TRBJ1-5; D gene uncertain. The V and J ends lost 0 bases and 7 bases respectively, with 10 bases between them. Germline V gene lookup returns CDR1 MNHEY and CDR2 SVGEGT. The CDR3 covers 14 residues.

This clonotype was seen many times. The V gene is TRBV4-2, the J gene TRBJ2-1, with D tentatively TRBD1 (6 bases). The V and J ends lost 1 base and 0 bases respectively, with 13 bases between them. Germline loops: CDR1 LGHNA, CDR2 YNFKEQ. The CDR3 runs 17 residues. CDR3: CASSQGGHLGSYNEQFF. The CDR3 DNA reads as TGTGCCAGCAGCCAAGGGGGACACCTGGGCTCCTACAATGAGCAGTTCTTC.

Note on this clonotype: It may be a read error: a sequence one base away is much more abundant. The gene calls are TRBV25-1 and TRBJ1-1; perhaps TRBD1 as D (5 bases). Germline assignment: CDR1 MGHDK and CDR2 SYGVNS. The CDR3 extends over 13 amino acids. Trimming took off 3 bases at V and 3 bases at J, with 8 bases between the two ends. The DNA of the CDR3 is TGTGCCAGCAGTGAGCCGGGGCACACTGAAGCTTTCTTT. Translation: CASSEPGHTEAFF.

This clonotype came up many times. V and J are TRBV12-3 or TRBV12-4 and TRBJ2-1, with a possible D match to TRBD2 (6 bases). The CDR3 is made up of 16 amino acids. Trimming pared 7 bases from V and 6 bases from J, leaving 22 bases between. CDR3 in DNA: TGTGCCAGCACTAGATTGGGGTGGGGTAGCGGCAATGAGCAGTTCTTC. Its protein is CASTRLGWGSGNEQFF.

For this clonotype: This may stem from a read error, because a much larger clone lies one nucleotide away. In this CDR3 the conserved last residue, phenylalanine or tryptophan, is missing, so a read error is likely. This chain connects TRBV5-6 to TRBJ2-1; D is ambiguous. Between the trimmed V and J ends, which lost 4 bases and 4 bases, there was a span of 9 bases. The CDR3 runs 13 residues. Germline V CDR1 and CDR2: SGHDT, YYEEEE. The CDR3 region is CASSPAQYNEQFL. CDR3 in DNA: TGTGCCAGCAGCCCAGCACAGTACAATGAGCAGTTCCTC.

The table lists this clonotype with a few counts. V and J are TRBV10-2 and TRBJ2-2; D ambiguous. V shed 1 base and J shed 4 bases, with 7 bases lying between them. CDR1 and CDR2 from the germline V gene are WSHSY and SAAADI. The CDR3 contains 14 residues. CDR3 protein: CASSEWSLTGELFF. The CDR3 DNA is TGCGCCAGCAGTGAGTGGAGTCTCACCGGGGAGCTGTTTTTT.

This clonotype was seen many times. J is TRBJ1-5 and V is TRBV5-5; the D is unclear. This CDR3 has 16 residues. Germline CDR1 is SGHKS and CDR2 is YYEKEE (reference sequence). V shed 0 bases and J shed 0 bases, with 10 bases lying between them. The CDR3 spells CASSLVADNSNQPQHF. The CDR3 DNA follows: TGTGCCAGCAGCTTGGTGGCAGACAATAGCAATCAGCCCCAGCATTTT. The full variable domain, rest sourced from reference TRBV5-5 and TRBJ1-5, is DAGVTQSPTHLIKTRGQQVTLRCSPISGHKSVSWYQQVLGQGPQFIFQYYEKEERGRGNFPDRFSARQFPNYSSELNVNALLLGDSALYLCASSLVADNSNQPQHFGDGTRLSIL.

This clonotype was seen only a few times. The chain couples TRBV5-1 to TRBJ2-1, with 7 nucleotides matching TRBD2. Germline CDR1 reads SGHRS; CDR2 reads YFSETQ. V lost 1 base, J lost 9 bases, and 10 bases stayed unmatched. The CDR3 runs to 15 residues. The CDR3 region has the DNA TGCGCCAGCAGCTTGAGTGCGGGAGTGGGTGGTGAGCAGTTCTTC. The encoded protein is CASSLSAGVGGEQFF.

This clonotype was observed a few times. A single base separates this from a much larger clone, so it may be a read error. V gene TRBV6-1 combines with J gene TRBJ1-2; 8 bases line up with TRBD1. This CDR3 is built from 14 residues. The trim removed 8 bases at V and 2 bases at J, leaving 7 bases unmatched. The V gene's germline CDR1 is MNHNS and CDR2 SASEGT. The CDR3 protein is CASAPGQGNYGYTF. CDR3 DNA: TGTGCCAGCGCCCCAGGACAGGGCAACTATGGCTACACCTTC.

Comment on this clonotype: No conserved phenylalanine or tryptophan is present at the end of the CDR3, so a read error is the likely explanation. This sequence joins TRBV11-2 and TRBJ1-2; D is perhaps TRBD1 (5 bases). The germline CDR1 and CDR2 sequences are SGHAT and FQNNGV. Deletions cut 4 bases from V and 6 bases from J, with 24 bases between. The CDR3 has 17 residues. The DNA of the CDR3 is TGTGCCAGCAGCTCTGGCCTCCGGGGCCGTGTAACTGATGGCTACACCTTA. Amino acids: CASSSGLRGRVTDGYTL.

This clonotype is labeled medium-sized. The chain uses TRBV11-3 and TRBJ1-6; no clear D. CDR3 size: 12 residues. CDR1 is SGHNT, CDR2 YENEEA, per germline. Between the trimmed V and J ends, which lost 5 bases and 6 bases, there was a span of 5 bases. CDR3 bases: TGTGCCAGCAGCCTAACTAATTCACCCCTCCACTTT. Translation gives CASSLTNSPLHF. The variable domain in full, with the rest retrieved from reference TRBV11-3 and TRBJ1-6, is EAGVVQSPRYKIIEKKQPVAFWCNPISGHNTLYWYLQNLGQGPELLIRYENEEAVDDSQLPKDRFSAERLKGVDSTLKIQPAELGDSAVYLCASSLTNSPLHFGNGTRLTVT.

This clonotype showed up just a few times. This clone may be a read error of a much larger clone one base away. The V and J genes are TRBV5-5 and TRBJ2-7; 9 nucleotides match TRBD2. Germline V gene sequence: CDR1 SGHKS, CDR2 YYEKEE (reference sequence). The J segment lost 11 bases and the V segment lost 1 base, leaving 13 bases of the junction unmatched. CDR3 length: 15 amino acids. CDR3 sequence reads: CASSLSTQGSGGKYF. The CDR3, as DNA: TGTGCCAGCAGCTTGTCAACTCAGGGTAGCGGGGGAAAGTACTTC.

This clonotype has a handful of counts. This chain uses TRBV5-1 with TRBJ1-5; 8 bases map to TRBD1. The CDR3 contains 15 residues. With V trimmed by 4 bases and J by 4 bases, 7 bases remained unmatched. From germline, CDR1 is SGHRS and CDR2 YFSETQ. CDR3 sequence reads: CASSTGTGVNQPQHF. The CDR3 DNA is TGCGCCAGCAGCACGGGGACAGGAGTAAATCAGCCCCAGCATTTT.

The chain has TRBV20-1 and TRBJ2-1; 8 bases fit TRBD2. V lost 7 bases and J lost 1; bases outside the gene matches: 15. This CDR3 contains 17 residues. CDR1 DFQATT and CDR2 SNEGSKA come from the germline V gene (reference sequence). The CDR3 nucleotides read TGCAGTGGTGTAGCGGGAACAGTATACCTTTCCTACAATGAGCAGTTCTTC. This sequence encodes CSGVAGTVYLSYNEQFF.

This clonotype was seen more than once but under ten times. The genes are TRBV28 and TRBJ2-2; D is unclear. The CDR3 consists of 13 residues. Germline CDR1 MDHEN, CDR2 SYDVKM. Deletions cut 6 bases from V and 0 bases from J, with 5 bases between. The CDR3 nucleotides are TGTGCCAGCAGCACTACGAACACCGGGGAGCTGTTTTTT. Residues: CASSTTNTGELFF.

This clonotype was counted a few times. Since no conserved phenylalanine or tryptophan closes the CDR3, a read error is the likely cause. CDR3 sequence (DNA): TGTGCCAGCGGAAAAGCGGGAAGGACCGGGGAGCTGTTTTCT. As protein: CASGKAGRTGELFS. The rearrangement uses TRBV6-5 and TRBJ2-2; 7 positions agree with TRBD2. The CDR3 extends over 14 amino acids. Germline V gene lookup returns CDR1 MNHEY and CDR2 SVGAGI. After removal of 8 bases from V and 5 bases from J, the junction contained 8 bases not matched to a gene.

CDR3 DNA sequence: TGTGCCTGGAGTGCCCAGGGGTATACTAATGAAAAACTGTTTTTT. Its translation is CAWSAQGYTNEKLFF. This chain connects TRBV30 to TRBJ1-4; D is perhaps TRBD1 (6 bases). The germline CDR1 and CDR2 sequences are GTSNPN and SVGIG (reference sequence). V was trimmed by 1 base and J by 2 bases, leaving 11 bases between them. The CDR3 is 15 amino acids.

Details on this clonotype: An end of the junction does not agree with germline; a read error may underlie this. The chain combines TRBV11-2 with TRBJ2-1; TRBD2 aligns across 13 bases. This CDR3 is 20 amino acids long. Germline loops: CDR1 SGHAT, CDR2 FQNNGV. The CDR3 DNA sequence: TGTGCCAGCAGTTTAGACGGGACTAGCGGGATGGGAATCGGGGTCAATGAGCAGTTCTTC. It yields the protein CASSLDGTSGMGIGVNEQFF.

As concerns this clonotype: A read error may account for a junction end that differs from germline. The J gene is TRBJ2-3, the V gene TRBV4-1, with 15 positions matching TRBD2. CDR1 is MGHRA, CDR2 YSYEKL, per germline. The CDR3 has 20 amino acids. CDR3 loop: CARSQVPLRTSGRATDTQYF. DNA of the CDR3: TGCGCCAGGAGCCAAGTCCCCCTACGGACTAGCGGGAGGGCCACAGATACGCAGTATTTT.

Concerning this clonotype: Compared with germline, one end of the junction differs, possibly owing to a read error. This chain links TRBV6-6 with TRBJ2-2; 8 nucleotides match TRBD1. The CDR3 covers 15 residues. The germline V gene has CDR1 MNHNY and CDR2 SVGAGI (reference sequence). The CDR3, as DNA: TGTGCCAGCCTCGGGTCCAGCGGGTTAACAGGGGGGCTGTTTTTT. It codes for CASLGSSGLTGGLFF.